This TCR beta chain comes out of a study of identical twins. Template switching (which added a universal primer site) was used, and cDNA carried unique molecular identifiers. TCRdb used MiXCR to reprocess the 5' RACE reads, holding one entry per CDR3 protein. The table lists 1.5 million or so distinct CDR3 sequences, roughly a third of them singletons, with 0.25% to 0.3% in the top ten. This clonotype was seen more than once but under ten times. Trimming removed 7 bases from V and 0 bases from J, with 17 bases in between. The CDR3 length is 16 residues. Germline V gene sequence: CDR1 MNHEY, CDR2 SVGAGI. Healthy Caucasians supplied all donations.

The chain couples TRBV6-5 to TRBJ2-3, with D maybe TRBD2 (5 bases). This clonotype originated in a newborn girl in good health. Input material: cord blood. The CDR3 region has the DNA TGTGCCAGCATTAGGCTAGCAGGCCCTAGCACAGATACGCAGTATTTT. As protein: CASIRLAGPSTDTQYF.